Following are 15 T cell receptor beta chains from one sample sequenced in a study of CD4 T cells in relation to SARS-CoV-2 and coronaviruses. Unexposed donor CD4+ T cells date from about 2011-2018, before the COVID-19 pandemic. CD4+ T cells were isolated from the cells after about ten days of culture. The data were produced by immunoSEQ multiplex PCR, yet TCRdb's version contains in-frame clones alone and is incomplete. The data contain some 15,000 clones, about 80% of them seen just once; the ten biggest clones take up about 14%. These receptors have no identified antigens. The sequencing sample was made of CD4+ T cells from PBMCs, cultured in vitro. These receptor sequences come from a human donor in good health.

This clone occurred a few times. The chain has TRBV9 and TRBJ1-1; 8 bases match TRBD1. CDR1 and CDR2 from the germline V gene are SGDLS and YYNGEE. This CDR3 region has 14 residues. Trimming removed 4 bases from V and 1 base from J; junction bases left unmatched: 3. CDR3 region: CASSRGQENTEAFF. The CDR3 DNA follows: TGTGCCAGCAGCCGGGGACAGGAGAACACTGAAGCTTTCTTT.

Here the CDR3 DNA reads TGCGCCAGCAGCTTGGAGGGGCAGACCTACGAGCAGTACTTC. Protein product: CASSLEGQTYEQYF. This chain uses TRBV5-1 with TRBJ2-7, with D perhaps matching TRBD1 (5 bases). V was cut by 0 bases and J by 2 bases, with 9 bases left in between. Germline CDR1 SGHRS, CDR2 YFSETQ. CDR3 length: 14 residues.

V usage is TRBV12-5 and J usage is TRBJ2-7; D is ambiguous. This CDR3 has 17 residues. In germline, CDR1 is LGHNT, CDR2 FRNRAP. The V end was cut by 4 bases, the J end by 3 bases, with 22 bases between. CDR3 bases: TGTGCTAGTGGTTCCGACCGAGAAATCGGGTGGGTCTACGAGCAGTACTTC. Its protein product is CASGSDREIGWVYEQYF.

The V gene is TRBV7-8, the J gene TRBJ2-2; D is ambiguous. Per germline, CDR1 SGHVS and CDR2 FQNEAQ. This CDR3 has 16 residues. V lost 3 bases and J 1 base, leaving 12 bases between the germline ends. CDR3 DNA sequence: TGTGCCAGCAGCTTGGGTAGGAGAGAGAACACCGGGGAGCTGTTTTTT. As protein: CASSLGRRENTGELFF. Full variable domain (remainder filled in from reference TRBV7-8 and TRBJ2-2): GAGVSQSPRYKVAKRGQDVALRCDPISGHVSLFWYQQALGQGPEFLTYFQNEAQLDKSGLPSDRFFAERPEGSVSTLKIQRTQQEDSAVYLCASSLGRRENTGELFFGEGSRLTVL.

The rearrangement links TRBV15 to TRBJ2-6; D gene ambiguous. Trimming left V 1 base short and J 0 bases short, with 10 bases between. CDR1 is LNHNV and CDR2 is YYDKDF in the germline V gene (reference sequence). CDR3 length: 17 amino acids. The CDR3 spells CATSRARLHSGANVLTF. CDR3 nucleotides: TGTGCCACCAGCAGAGCGCGGTTACACTCTGGGGCCAACGTCCTGACTTTC. The entire variable domain, with the rest obtained from reference TRBV15 and TRBJ2-6, is as follows: DAMVIQNPRYQVTQFGKPVTLSCSQTLNHNVMYWYQQKSSQAPKLLFHYYDKDFNNEADTPDNFQSRRPNTSFCFLDIRSPGLGDTAMYLCATSRARLHSGANVLTFGAGSRLTVL.

The V call is TRBV11-2, the J call TRBJ2-3; 9 bases match TRBD1. The CDR3 has 16 amino acids. Trimming cost V 5 bases and J 8 bases; bases outside gene matches: 14. Germline CDR1 is SGHAT and CDR2 is FQNNGV. CDR3 DNA: TGTGCCAGCAGCGTAGGAACCCGGGACAGGGCGATTACGCAGTATTTT. It specifies CASSVGTRDRAITQYF. The variable domain in full, with the rest retrieved from reference TRBV11-2 and TRBJ2-3, is EAGVAQSPRYKIIEKRQSVAFWCNPISGHATLYWYQQILGQGPKLLIQFQNNGVVDDSQLPKDRFSAERLKGVDSTLKIQPAKLEDSAVYLCASSVGTRDRAITQYFGPGTRLTVL.

This clone was counted once. The rearrangement links TRBV19 to TRBJ1-2, with TRBD1 identical over 7 bases. CDR1 is LNHDA, CDR2 SQIVND, per germline (reference sequence). The CDR3 runs to 16 residues. After removal of 5 bases from V and 0 bases from J, the junction contained 9 bases not matched to a gene. In DNA, the CDR3 is TGTGCCAGTAGTCCCGGCCCCGGGACAGCTAACTATGGCTACACCTTC. Translated: CASSPGPGTANYGYTF.

V gene TRBV5-4 combines with J gene TRBJ2-5; D might be TRBD2 (7 bases). The CDR3 has 14 amino acids. CDR1 is SGHNT, CDR2 YYREEE, per germline (reference sequence). The ends were cut back, 4 bases at V and 5 bases at J, with 15 bases in the middle. In nucleotides, the CDR3 is TGTGCCAGCAGCGGTCAGGGGCGGGGGGAGACCCAGTACTTC. It yields the protein CASSGQGRGETQYF.

The chain employs TRBV18 and TRBJ1-5, with D hard to call. Germline lookup yields CDR1 KGHSH and CDR2 LQKENI. Trimming removed 3 bases from V and 4 bases from J, with 10 bases in between. The CDR3 is made up of 14 amino acids. CDR3 loop: CASSPSSVNQPQHF. CDR3 coding DNA: TGTGCCAGCTCACCCTCGTCGGTAAATCAGCCCCAGCATTTT. The variable domain in full, with the rest retrieved from reference TRBV18 and TRBJ1-5, is NAGVMQNPRHLVRRRGQEARLRCSPMKGHSHVYWYRQLPEEGLKFMVYLQKENIIDESGMPKERFSAEFPKEGPSILRIQQVVRGDSAAYFCASSPSSVNQPQHFGDGTRLSIL.

V gene TRBV6-4 combines with J gene TRBJ2-2; 10 bases are shared with TRBD1. The CDR3 has 15 residues. V was pared by 5 bases and J by 4 bases, with 4 bases of the junction left unmatched. In germline, CDR1 is MRHNA, CDR2 SNTAGT. CDR3 protein: CASSPGQGTTGELFF. CDR3 nucleotide sequence: TGTGCCAGCAGTCCGGGACAGGGGACCACCGGGGAGCTGTTTTTT.

The chain links TRBV5-1 to TRBJ2-4; TRBD1 matches 8 bases. With V trimmed by 0 bases and J by 8 bases, 7 bases remained unmatched. The CDR3 spans 15 residues. The germline V gene encodes CDR1 SGHRS and CDR2 YFSETQ. The CDR3 sequence: CASSLVGRGPDIQYF. DNA of the CDR3: TGCGCCAGCAGCTTGGTGGGCAGGGGGCCTGACATTCAGTACTTC. Drawing the rest from reference TRBV5-1 and TRBJ2-4, the complete variable domain is KAGVTQTPRYLIKTRGQQVTLSCSPISGHRSVSWYQQTPGQGLQFLFEYFSETQRNKGNFPGRFSGRQFSNSRSEMNVSTLELGDSALYLCASSLVGRGPDIQYFGAGTRLSVL.

The chain recombines TRBV5-5 with TRBJ2-1, with D possibly matching TRBD2 (5 bases). The CDR3 has 14 residues. With 0 bases removed from V and 4 bases from J, the gap between germline ends came to 8 bases. CDR1 and CDR2 from the germline V gene are SGHKS and YYEKEE (reference sequence). CDR3 nucleotides: TGTGCCAGCAGCTTGGATCTAGCTTACAATGAGCAGTTCTTC. This gives the protein CASSLDLAYNEQFF. Together with reference TRBV5-5 and TRBJ2-1, the CDR3 gives the full variable domain: DAGVTQSPTHLIKTRGQQVTLRCSPISGHKSVSWYQQVLGQGPQFIFQYYEKEERGRGNFPDRFSARQFPNYSSELNVNALLLGDSALYLCASSLDLAYNEQFFGPGTRLTVL.

This chain uses TRBV5-6 with TRBJ1-5; D is possibly TRBD1 (6 bases). This CDR3 region has 16 residues. CDR1 and CDR2 from the germline V gene are SGHDT and YYEEEE. Trimming took off 0 bases at V and 4 bases at J, with 14 bases between the two ends. The CDR3 region has the DNA TGTGCCAGCAGCTTGGTGGCAGGGGCAACAAATCAGCCCCAGCATTTT. Residues: CASSLVAGATNQPQHF.

The V gene is TRBV25-1, the J gene TRBJ1-4, with a tentative D call TRBD1 (6 bases). The CDR3 covers 17 residues. V shed 5 bases and J shed 4 bases, with 20 bases lying between them. Germline V gene lookup returns CDR1 MGHDK and CDR2 SYGVNS. This CDR3 is CASSYSRDTGFNEKLFF. The CDR3 DNA sequence: TGTGCCAGCAGTTATAGCCGGGACACGGGATTTAATGAAAAACTGTTTTTT. The whole variable domain, filled in from reference TRBV25-1 and TRBJ1-4, reads EADIYQTPRYLVIGTGKKITLECSQTMGHDKMYWYQQDPGMELHLIHYSYGVNSTEKGDLSSESTVSRIRTEHFPLTLESARPSHTSQYLCASSYSRDTGFNEKLFFGSGTQLSVL.

This chain joins TRBV5-4 and TRBJ2-7; 7 bases fit TRBD2. After removal of 2 bases from V and 5 bases from J, the junction contained 4 bases not matched to a gene. This CDR3 region has 13 residues. Germline CDR1 reads SGHNT; CDR2 reads YYREEE (reference sequence). CDR3 sequence (DNA): TGTGCCAGCAGCTTAGGCGGGAGAGACGAGCAGTACTTC. Its translation: CASSLGGRDEQYF. Full variable domain (remainder filled in from reference TRBV5-4 and TRBJ2-7): ETGVTQSPTHLIKTRGQQVTLRCSSQSGHNTVSWYQQALGQGPQFIFQYYREEENGRGNFPPRFSGLQFPNYSSELNVNALELDDSALYLCASSLGGRDEQYFGPGTRLTVT.